This is a list of T cell receptor beta chains from one sample in a study of T cells in Graves' hyperthyroidism and ophthalmopathy. TCRdb used MiXCR to reprocess the multiplex PCR reads, holding one entry per CDR3 protein. The data hold around 660,000 distinct CDR3 sequences, with 45% observed a single time. Material: peripheral blood or thyroid tissue (not recorded which). These receptors came from an adult man with Graves' disease, either hyperthyroidism or ophthalmopathy (not recorded which). Both conserved end residues are part of each CDR3. Fields, in order: J gene, V gene, CDR3 length, clone size, D gene, CDR3 DNA, CDR3 protein. D genes are given only for firm matches. Rows may omit the clone size; those that give it use once, few, many or a size class.

>TRBJ2-7|TRBV7-9|18|few|TRBD2
TGTGCCAGCAGCCCGGGGGGACCGATGAGAAATGGGGCCTACGAGCAGTACTTC
CASSPGGPMRNGAYEQYF
>TRBJ1-2|TRBV10-3|14|NA|TRBD1
TGTGCCATCAGGAGGACAGGCCTTAACTATGGCTACACCTTC
CAIRRTGLNYGYTF
>TRBJ2-5|TRBV7-8|16|few|NA
TGTGCCAGCAGCCGAACCCGGACAGCCAAACAAGAGACCCAGTACTTC
CASSRTRTAKQETQYF
>TRBJ2-5|TRBV24-1|13|NA|NA
TGTGCCACCAGTGGGGCAGGCCAAGAGACCCAGTACTTC
CATSGAGQETQYF
>TRBJ1-5|TRBV2|14|NA|NA
TGTGCCAGCAGTGAGGACAGTTTCAATCAGCCCCAGCATTTT
CASSEDSFNQPQHF
>TRBJ1-1|TRBV7-2|16|NA|TRBD1
TGTGCCAGCAGCCCACGCGTAGGACAGGGTACCACTGAAGCTTTCTTT
CASSPRVGQGTTEAFF
>TRBJ1-2|TRBV25-1|14|many|TRBD1
TGTGCCAGCAGAGAAGAACAGGGGAACTATGGCTACACCTTC
CASREEQGNYGYTF
>TRBJ1-5|TRBV20-1|12|many|NA
TGCAGTGCTGGGACAAGCAATCAGCCCCAGCATTTT
CSAGTSNQPQHF
>TRBJ2-7|TRBV7-7|13|once|TRBD2
TGTGCTAGCGGTCCACTAGCGGGAATCGAGCAGCACTTC
CASGPLAGIEQHF
>TRBJ2-7|TRBV20-1|15|NA|TRBD2
TGCAGTGCTTCTTCAACGGGACTAGGAGCCTACGAGCAGTACTTC
CSASSTGLGAYEQYF
>TRBJ2-7|TRBV2|14|many|NA
TGTGCCAGCAGTGATGGGGGCACCCGCTACGAGCAGTACTTC
CASSDGGTRYEQYF
>TRBJ1-4|TRBV20-1|12|few|TRBD1
TGCAGTGCGCCGGGACAGGGGGAAAAACTGTTTTTT
CSAPGQGEKLFF
>TRBJ1-5|TRBV12-5|18|NA|TRBD1
TGTGCTAGTGGTACCTCGCGAGGGACAGGGGGGAGCAATCAGCCCCAGCATTTT
CASGTSRGTGGSNQPQHF
>TRBJ2-6|TRBV2|16|NA|NA
TGTGCCAGCAGTGAGCCCACAGGGTCTGGGGCCAACGTCCTGACTTTC
CASSEPTGSGANVLTF
>TRBJ1-5|TRBV5-1|14|many|NA
TGCGCCAGCAGCCCGACCCCAGGGGATCAGCCCCAGCATTTT
CASSPTPGDQPQHF
>TRBJ1-1|TRBV5-1|14|NA|NA
TGCGCCAGCAGCTTTTCACACCAGAACACTGAAGCTTTCTTT
CASSFSHQNTEAFF
>TRBJ2-1|TRBV11-1|15|NA|NA
TGTGCCAGCAGCTTAACCGGTGGGCTCTACAATGAGCAGTTCTTC
CASSLTGGLYNEQFF
>TRBJ1-6|TRBV15|18|many|NA
TGTGCCACCAGCAGAGACCCACCTTCGACAGTCCCCGATTCACCCCTCCACTTT
CATSRDPPSTVPDSPLHF
>TRBJ1-6|TRBV2|13|NA|NA
TGTGCCAGCAGTTTCGGGGGGGGGTCACCCCTCCACTTT
CASSFGGGSPLHF
>TRBJ1-2|TRBV7-6|14|many|NA
TGTGCCAGCAGCCCGATTCCGGGGAGCTATGGCTACACCTTC
CASSPIPGSYGYTF
>TRBJ2-5|TRBV6-5|16|NA|TRBD2
TGTGCCAGCAGTTCTACTAGCGGGAGGTACCAAGAGACCCAGTACTTC
CASSSTSGRYQETQYF
>TRBJ2-7|TRBV6-5|12|many|NA
TGTGCCAGCAGTCCTCACGGGTACGAGCAGTACTTC
CASSPHGYEQYF
>TRBJ1-3|TRBV10-3|16|NA|TRBD1
TGTGCCATCAGCGGACAGGGCCCAGGGACTGCAAACACCATATATTTT
CAISGQGPGTANTIYF
>TRBJ2-7|TRBV25-1|12|NA|TRBD1
TGTGCCAGCACCCCGGGACAGGCGGAGCAGTACTTC
CASTPGQAEQYF
>TRBJ2-7|TRBV7-2|18|NA|NA
TGTGCCAGCAGCCCCCCCCCTCGCACAGGGTTAGGATCCTACGAGCAGTACTTC
CASSPPPRTGLGSYEQYF
>TRBJ2-7|TRBV29-1|12|many|NA
TGCAGCGTTGAAGCGCGGGGCTACGAGCAGTACTTC
CSVEARGYEQYF
>TRBJ2-7|TRBV5-1|17|NA|TRBD2
TGCGCCAGCAGCTTGGGGACTCTAGCGGTCCGAAACTACGAGCAGTACTTC
CASSLGTLAVRNYEQYF
>TRBJ1-1|TRBV20-1|13|NA|NA
TGCAGTGCCACGGCCGGGGCTAACACTGAAGCTTTCTTT
CSATAGANTEAFF
>TRBJ2-5|TRBV10-2|14|many|TRBD1
TGCGCCAGCAGGCCAACAGGGGGAGGAGAGACCCAGTACTTC
CASRPTGGGETQYF
>TRBJ1-2|TRBV6-1|12|many|NA
TGTGCCATCATGGACGGGAAATATGGCTACACCTTC
CAIMDGKYGYTF
>TRBJ1-2|TRBV6-6|14|few|NA
TGTGCCAGCAGTTCAGGAGGGTTCGCCTATGGCTACACCTTC
CASSSGGFAYGYTF
>TRBJ2-5|TRBV7-6|14|few|NA
TGTGCCAGCAGCCAATCGGGCAGTCATCAGCCCCAGTACTTC
CASSQSGSHQPQYF
>TRBJ2-7|TRBV20-1|10|many|NA
TGCAGTGCTGTTAACTACGAGCAGTACTTC
CSAVNYEQYF
>TRBJ2-5|TRBV14|17|NA|NA
TGTGCCAGCAGCCAAGGAAAAGGGGCAATCGGAGTGGAGACCCAGTACTTC
CASSQGKGAIGVETQYF
>TRBJ1-6|TRBV29-1|12|many|NA
TGCAGCGTTGGACAGCCTAATTCACCCCTCCACTTT
CSVGQPNSPLHF
>TRBJ2-2|TRBV6-5|15|few|NA
TGTGCCAGCAGTTACGCCACGGCGAACACCGGGGAGCTGTTTTTT
CASSYATANTGELFF
>TRBJ2-5|TRBV6-5|17|NA|TRBD2
TGTGCCAGCAGTTACTCGACTAGCGGGGCTACAGTGGGAGCCCAGTACTTC
CASSYSTSGATVGAQYF
>TRBJ1-3|TRBV2|13|few|TRBD1
TGTGCCAGCAGTGAGGACAGGGCGAACACCATATATTTT
CASSEDRANTIYF
>TRBJ2-5|TRBV15|16|many|TRBD2
TGTGCCACCAGCAGAGGGACTAGCGGGACCCAAGAGACCCAGTACTTC
CATSRGTSGTQETQYF
>TRBJ2-7|TRBV2|14|few|TRBD1
TGTGCCAGCAGCCTTGGGACAGGAATGTACGAGCAGTACTTC
CASSLGTGMYEQYF
>TRBJ2-5|TRBV12-3/TRBV12-4|15|NA|NA
TGTGCCAGCAGTTTCGGGGGAGGACCACAAGAGACCCAGTACTTC
CASSFGGGPQETQYF
>TRBJ2-5|TRBV11-1|14|NA|TRBD2
TGTGCCAGCAGTCTCTCGGGACTAAAAGAGACCCAGTACTTC
CASSLSGLKETQYF